This T cell receptor beta chain derives from a study of T-cell reconstitution after alpha-beta-depleted transplantation in children (dated by TCRdb to 2016 to 2018). Study-level background: Using TCR repertoire profiling, the study quantitatively followed how T-cell immune reconstitution unfolded in children after TCRalphabeta/CD19-depleted allogeneic hematopoietic cell transplantation.

This clonotype was picked up many times. Its binding antigen is unknown. Per-nucleotide qualities are absent, and no much larger clonotype sits a single base away. The label giving this sample's treatment or condition can be read as: allogeneic hematopoietic cell transplantation with graft depleted of TCRalphabeta T cells and CD19 B cells. TCRalphabeta/CD19-depleted allogeneic hematopoietic cell grafts were given to the transplant recipients, all of whom were children. The germline V end is reduced by 6 bases and the J end by 0 bases; junction bases left unmatched: 4. The CDR3 runs 15 residues from the cysteine to the phenylalanine. The kept DNA is CDR3 alone, 45 bases in frame from the first base. General conclusions and limits of the study: The apparently early alphabetaT-cell count recovery about two months after transplant was reportedly dependent on only several hundred rapidly expanded clones derived from non-depleted graft cells. Hyperexpanded clone frequencies declined over subsequent months; after one year, T-cell counts and TCRbeta diversity were mostly attributed to newly produced T cells. In some patients, the high TCRbeta diversity seen at day 60 was put down to recipient T cells and intrathymic progenitors that had survived conditioning.

Libraries were constructed by PCR. TCRdb records Illumina HiSeq 2500 as the sequencer. TCR libraries were prepared with molecular barcoding, using unique molecular identifiers to normalize TCRbeta repertoire quantification. In-frame beta chains were kept once TCRdb had trimmed the public reads at Q25 with fastp and called clones with MiXCR. Every distinct CDR3 protein forms one entry, paired with its most common genes and DNA. This sample lists 480,000 or so distinct CDR3 sequences; about 10% were detected once. 2% of the sample goes to the ten largest clones. The sample in question was PBMCs, obtained before TCRalphabeta/CD19-depleted stem cell transplant. The sequence derives from a child younger than 10 with inherited bone marrow failure, due to receive a stem cell transplant. The V gene is TRBV12-3 or TRBV12-4 and the J gene is TRBJ2-7; TRBD2 aligns with 11 central bases. For the CDR3, the sequence is CASSALAGVSYEQYF. The sequence in DNA is TGTGCCAGCAGCGCACTAGCGGGAGTCTCCTACGAGCAGTACTTC.